This T cell receptor beta chain is from a study of T cells after yellow fever vaccination. Across the study: Fractions low in cell number were prepared with SMART-Seq v4 Ultra Low Input. Overall study findings and caveats: Detected again after the booster were most primary-vaccination clones, at 96% CD4 and 80% to 90% CD8. A small proportion of clonotypes was detected in both the CD4 and CD8 compartments. Within FACS-sorted repertoires, abundant clonotypes contaminating from the bulk population could be present.

Remarks on this clonotype: Antigen: not known.

CDR3 size: 15 residues. Germline V gene lookup returns CDR1 MDHEN and CDR2 SYDVKM. V gave up 8 bases and J gave up 1 base, with 16 bases separating them. MiXCR, run by TCRdb on the 5' RACE reads, gives a single entry per CDR3 protein. Among approximately 300,000 distinct CDR3 sequences listed, 9.5% to 12% were seen once. Sequencing was performed on CD4+ T cells sorted from PBMCs, taken 45 days after the yellow fever booster vaccination. The genes are TRBV28 and TRBJ2-3; D is perhaps TRBD2 (7 bases). The TCR sequence derives from a man younger than 35 who received the YFV17D yellow fever vaccine. CDR3 protein: CASSRGALGTDTQYF. The CDR3 DNA reads as TGTGCCAGCTCTCGGGGGGCGCTAGGCACAGATACGCAGTATTTT. Full variable domain (remainder filled in from reference TRBV28 and TRBJ2-3): DVKVTQSSRYLVKRTGEKVFLECVQDMDHENMFWYRQDPGLGLRLIYFSYDVKMKEKGDIPEGYSVSREKKERFSLILESASTNQTSMYLCASSRGALGTDTQYFGPGTRLTVL.